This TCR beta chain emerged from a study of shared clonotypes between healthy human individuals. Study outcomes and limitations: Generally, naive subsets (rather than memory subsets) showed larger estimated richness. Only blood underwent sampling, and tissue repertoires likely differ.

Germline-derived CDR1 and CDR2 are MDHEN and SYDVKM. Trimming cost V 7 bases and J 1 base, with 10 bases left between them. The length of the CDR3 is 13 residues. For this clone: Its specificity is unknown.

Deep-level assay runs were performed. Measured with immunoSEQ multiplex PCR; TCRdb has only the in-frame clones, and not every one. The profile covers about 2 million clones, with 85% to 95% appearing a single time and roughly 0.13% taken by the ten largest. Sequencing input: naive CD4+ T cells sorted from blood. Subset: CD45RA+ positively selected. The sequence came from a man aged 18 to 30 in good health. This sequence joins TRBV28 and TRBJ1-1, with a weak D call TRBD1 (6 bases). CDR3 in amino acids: CASMRGENTEAFF. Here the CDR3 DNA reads TGTGCCAGCATGAGGGGGGAGAACACTGAAGCTTTCTTT.